One and the same sample provided the 2 T cell receptor beta chains below, sequenced in a study of T-cell reconstitution after alpha-beta-depleted transplantation in children. It was with unique molecular identifiers that the TCRbeta library was prepared. A single record per CDR3 protein comes from TCRdb applying MiXCR to the PCR reads. This sample has about 980,000 distinct CDR3 sequences; 25% to 30% occur once, and the top ten carry roughly 30%. Sequences were derived from PBMCs, mostly from graft donor cells, sampled 360 days after TCRalphabeta/CD19-depleted stem cell transplant. The receptors come from a boy in the first two years of life who had a stem cell transplant for SCID, so the T cells may come from the graft donor.

The chain recombines TRBV5-1 with TRBJ2-2; D remains ambiguous. The CDR3 is 15 residues long. With 0 bases removed from V and 8 bases from J, the gap between germline ends came to 14 bases. The germline gives CDR1 SGHRS, CDR2 YFSETQ. CDR3 sequence reads: CASSLARSKTGELFF. CDR3 coding DNA: TGCGCCAGCAGCTTGGCCAGAAGTAAGACGGGGGAGCTGTTTTTT.

The CDR3 sequence is CASSPGTGLNTQYF. CDR3 in DNA: TGTGCCAGCAGCCCCGGGACAGGGTTAAATACGCAGTATTTT. The V gene is TRBV7-6, the J gene TRBJ2-3; 9 bases map to TRBD1. Germline V gene data show CDR1 as SGHVS and CDR2 as FNYEAQ. This CDR3 spans 14 amino acids. V was clipped by 5 bases and J by 7 bases; unmatched bases: 7. Looking up the rest from reference TRBV7-6 and TRBJ2-3 gives the full variable domain: GAGVSQSPRYKVTKRGQDVALRCDPISGHVSLYWYRQALGQGPEFLTYFNYEAQQDKSGLPNDRFSAERPEGSISTLTIQRTEQRDSAMYRCASSPGTGLNTQYFGPGTRLTVL.